This T cell receptor (beta chain) is from a study of T-cell reconstitution after alpha-beta-depleted transplantation in children. Study results and limitations: Surviving recipient cells, namely T cells and thymic progenitors, were the source of high day-60 TCRbeta diversity in some patients.

Looked up from germline, CDR1 is SGHTA and CDR2 is FQGNSA. The V end lost 4 bases, the J end lost 2 bases, and 11 bases lay between the germline ends. The CDR3 is made up of 14 amino acids. Unique molecular identifiers were used in preparing the TCRbeta library. MiXCR, applied by TCRdb to the PCR reads, yields one record per CDR3 protein. The sample has around 190,000 distinct CDR3 sequences, approximately 6.9% seen once; the top ten hold more than 5.5%. Regarding this clonotype: What it binds is unknown.

The source was PBMCs, collected before TCRalphabeta/CD19-depleted stem cell transplant. The chain joins TRBV7-2 to TRBJ1-2; D uncertain. The receptor was derived from a boy under 10 years old with acute lymphoblastic leukemia, due to receive a stem cell transplant. DNA of the CDR3: TGTGCCAGCAGCTCTAGGGAAGGCAACTATGGCTACACCTTC. Its protein product is CASSSREGNYGYTF. Combining the CDR3 with reference TRBV7-2 and TRBJ1-2 gives the whole variable domain GAGVSQSPSNKVTEKGKDVELRCDPISGHTALYWYRQSLGQGLEFLIYFQGNSAPDKSGLPSDRFSAERTGGSVSTLTIQRTQQEDSAVYLCASSSREGNYGYTFGSGTRLTVV.